This TCR beta chain was sequenced during a study of shared clonotypes between healthy human individuals. Study-level information: Each donor had three CD4 naive, three CD4 memory, two CD8 naive and one CD8 memory plate.

Genomic DNA of each subset was evenly split across several immunoSEQ plates. Produced via immunoSEQ multiplex PCR; TCRdb's table is partial and in-frame only. This table holds about 2 million clones, about 95% found once. General study findings and limits: Non-shared clonotypes were found to have lower generation probabilities than the clonotypes that were shared by all four of the sorted-subset donors. Genetic and exposure-history diversity was limited by the small donor number.

To note about this clone: Antigen: not known.

CDR1 is MNHEY and CDR2 is SVGAGI in the germline V gene. This CDR3 region has 13 residues. V was shortened by 5 bases and J by 4 bases, with 9 bases between the two germline ends. The source of this sequence is a man between 18 and 29 years old in good health. Sequencing was performed on naive CD4+ T cells sorted from blood. Sample subset: CD45RA+ positively selected. The chain links TRBV6-5 to TRBJ2-1; D is unresolved. The CDR3 DNA sequence: TGTGCCAGCAGTACCAACCGTTACAATGAGCAGTTCTTC. Translation: CASSTNRYNEQFF.